The present T cell receptor (beta chain) was sequenced within a study of T cell clusters in autoimmune cytopenias. Note on this clonotype: Its target is not known.

One tube held mixed TRB-A and TRB-B primer pools for touch-down PCR. After re-calling the multiplex PCR reads, TCRdb lists one entry per CDR3 protein, DNA absent. The sample's table shows roughly 3,000 distinct CDR3 sequences. The germline V gene has CDR1 SQVTM and CDR2 ANQGSEA. This CDR3 region has 13 residues. Tens of thousands of genome equivalents of blood DNA were amplified for TRB. Notes on the study in general: Primary autoimmune cytopenia patients seemingly lacked the physiological T cell clusters found in healthy donors. TRB repertoire shifts in secondary cytopenia and chronic lymphocytic leukemia mostly reflected lymphoma, not autoimmunity. No experiment has yet validated the function of the T cell clusters defined in silico.

The rearrangement links TRBV29-1 to TRBJ2-4; lacking DNA, the TRBD1 call made by TCRdb goes unchecked. The sequence was obtained from a human donor with an autoimmune cytopenia, with autoimmune hepatitis or in good health (not recorded which). Sequenced sample: peripheral blood. The CDR3 is CSGDRGAKNIQYF.